The present entry profiles one T cell receptor (beta chain) with its context. This sample is drawn from a study of blood T cell repertoires in COVID-19. Study-wide context: Italy, Spain and the United States were the sources of the convalescent and acute COVID-19 samples. T cells, B-cell-depleted T cells, or PBMCs supplied cDNA or gDNA.

Trimming took 6 bases from V and 2 from J; bases not matched to a gene: 10. Per the germline V gene, CDR1 is SQVTM and CDR2 is ANQGSEA. The CDR3 consists of 15 residues. As handled by the study authors: How many nucleated cells were present was estimated from reference gene primer amplification. Profiling relied on immunoSEQ multiplex PCR, and the TCRdb table lists in-frame clones only, not all of them. The D gene and trimming were derived from the DNA, and the V and J assignments and clone size from that table. In the table there are some 120,000 clones, around 83% of which are singletons. This receptor was identified in a woman aged 45-59 years with acute or convalescent COVID-19. The sequencing input was peripheral blood. The rearrangement uses TRBV29-1 and TRBJ1-2; 9 bases fit TRBD1. CDR3 in DNA: TGCAGCGTCCACTTAACCGGGACAGGGAACTATGGCTACACCTTC. Translating gives CSVHLTGTGNYGYTF.